This entry features one T cell receptor beta chain sequence. These data belong to a study of cytomegalovirus exposure and HLA in healthy donors. Both 60 Vbeta primers and 13 Jbeta primers went into the PCR. Some clones are missing from TCRdb's copy, which holds only in-frame ones; the method was immunoSEQ multiplex PCR. This table has more than 95,000 clones, 50% to 65% appearing once. This CDR3 has 14 residues. V shed 5 bases and J shed 0 bases, with 8 bases lying between them. CDR1 SEHNR and CDR2 FQNEAQ come from the germline V gene (reference sequence). This clonotype originated in a woman between 40 and 55 years old in good health and CMV-seropositive. Material for sequencing was PBMCs. The J gene is TRBJ1-3, the V gene TRBV7-9, with D uncertain. CDR3 sequence reads: CASSRGYSGNTIYF. CDR3 DNA: TGTGCCAGCAGCCGAGGTTACTCTGGAAACACCATATATTTT.